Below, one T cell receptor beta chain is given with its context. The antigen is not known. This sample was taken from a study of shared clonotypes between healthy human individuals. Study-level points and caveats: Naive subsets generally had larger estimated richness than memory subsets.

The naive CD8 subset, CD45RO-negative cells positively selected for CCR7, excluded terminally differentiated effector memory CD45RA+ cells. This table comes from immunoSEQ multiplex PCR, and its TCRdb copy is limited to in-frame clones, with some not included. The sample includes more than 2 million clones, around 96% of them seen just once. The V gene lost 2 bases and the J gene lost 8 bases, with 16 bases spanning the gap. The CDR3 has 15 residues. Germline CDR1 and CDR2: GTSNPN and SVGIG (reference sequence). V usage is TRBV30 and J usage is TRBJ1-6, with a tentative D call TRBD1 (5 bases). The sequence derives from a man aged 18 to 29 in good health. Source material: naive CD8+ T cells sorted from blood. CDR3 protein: CAWSLGSGDDSPLHF. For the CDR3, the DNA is TGTGCCTGGAGTTTAGGAAGTGGGGACGATTCACCCCTCCACTTT. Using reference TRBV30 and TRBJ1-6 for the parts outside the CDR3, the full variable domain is SQTIHQWPATLVQPVGSPLSLECTVEGTSNPNLYWYRQAAGRGLQLLFYSVGIGQISSEVPQNLSASRPQDRQFILSSKKLLLSDSGFYLCAWSLGSGDDSPLHFGNGTRLTVT.